The present T cell receptor beta chain was sequenced within a study of response to subunit inactivated influenza vaccine (dated by TCRdb to 2016 to 2019). With respect to the entire study: Deep quantitative profiling of the T cell receptor repertoire was used in the study to follow responses to a trivalent subunit inactivated influenza vaccine. Results and caveats for the whole study, not just this receptor: According to the authors, only a limited number of new T cells may be recruited by each seasonal influenza vaccination.

For this clonotype: Its antigen target is currently unknown. No clone much larger than this one lies a single base away; base qualities are absent.

To prepare the library, RT-PCR was applied. The sequencing machine was an Illumina HiSeq 2500. The public sequencing data were trimmed at Q25 with fastp and processed into clonotypes with MiXCR by TCRdb, which kept only in-frame beta chains. Identical CDR3 proteins give one entry, which carries the most common genes and DNA. The sample has about 540,000 distinct CDR3 sequences on record, roughly 25% of them singletons. The ten biggest clones cover 2.5% to 3.5% of the sample. The germline V gene gives CDR1 as SGDLS and CDR2 as YYNGEE. The CDR3 starts with the cysteine, ends with the phenylalanine, and has 14 residues. Only CDR3 DNA is held: 42 bases, read in frame from base 1. The germline V and J ends show losses of 0 bases and 6 bases respectively, and no gene match explains 6 bases of the junction. These data were also reused for a study on T cells expressing NK-cell markers. The second study's paper adds: The TCR beta cDNA libraries were made using 5'RACE template switching, a step that added both a universal primer site and unique molecular identifiers. Under ten donors provided sorted CD3+CD56+NKG2C+, CD3+CD56+NKG2C- and CD3+CD56-NKG2C+ T-cell subsets, whose TCR beta-chain repertoires were profiled. Among the eight sequenced donors, only one was HCMV-seronegative, while the other seven were HCMV-seropositive. In several experiments an anti-gammadeltaTCR antibody was added to restrict sorting to alphabetaTCR-expressing T cells. In 5 to 7 donors, the dominant CD3+CD56+NKG2C+ clonotypes were found to rank among the top 10 CD8+ clonotypes and to make up 1.0-7.0% of CD8+ T cells. Those dominant clonotypes were again the most abundant among CD3+CD56-NKG2C+ cells in four donors, at about 25-60.1%. Whether the expanded NKG2C-expressing T cell clones were specific for HCMV antigens remained unclear. Randomly selected healthy volunteers, three men and five women, were used as the eight sequenced donors. To determine HCMV serostatus, a commercial ELISA kit was used to detect HCMV-specific IgG in serum. Ficoll density gradient centrifugation was used to isolate peripheral blood mononuclear cells from blood. Using Miltenyi isolation kits, CD4+ and CD8+ T cells were isolated from PBMC through magnetic immunoseparation. cDNA synthesis was primed from the TCR beta constant segment and was followed by two successive PCR amplification steps. Sequencing of the libraries produced 2 x 150 bp reads on Illumina HiSeq 2000/2500, MiSeq or NextSeq. MIGEC was used to demultiplex reads and group reads by UMI, and MiTCR was used to assemble and quantify clonotypes. To exclude erroneous sequences, only TCR cDNA sequences supported by at least two reads were retained. The tcR package was used for downstream repertoire analysis, and clonotypes were matched between fractions using CDR3 nucleotide sequence together with V segment. VDJmatch was used to annotate antigen specificity against VDJdb, with one amino acid substitution in CDR3 permitted.

The origin of this receptor is a man aged 50 to 59 who received an inactivated influenza vaccine. Donor details come from another sample of the same person, matched by shared clones. The starting material was CD4+ T cells sorted from PBMCs, obtained about 12 days after vaccination. The sequence is built from TRBV9 and TRBJ2-7, and TRBD2 matches 7 of the central bases. The DNA sequence is given as TGTGCCAGCAGCGTAGGGGGACTACCCCTCGAGCAGTACTTC. This is translated as CASSVGGLPLEQYF.